Listed here are 16 T cell receptor beta chains from one sample, sequenced in a study of spatial heterogeneity in lung cancer. These receptors' antigens are unknown. Study-level results: Mutation tallies in tumors tracked expanded intratumoral alpha and beta TCR counts.

TCRdb independently ran MiXCR on the 5' RACE reads; one entry per CDR3 protein. This table holds around 10,000 distinct CDR3 sequences, around 5.1% found once. The time point is: sample taken at primary tumor resection. Sequencing was performed on lung tumor tissue, taken at surgery. The receptors come from a female donor with early-stage non-small cell lung cancer.

This clonotype was recorded many times. The J gene is TRBJ2-1, the V gene TRBV27; 8 bases agree with TRBD2. This CDR3 contains 20 residues. The ends lost 5 bases at V and 3 bases at J; junction bases unmatched: 21. Germline V CDR1 and CDR2: MNHEY, SMNVEV (reference sequence). Here the CDR3 DNA reads TGTGCCAGCAGTCGCATAGATGCCTGGGGTACTAGCGGAGACTACAATGAGCAGTTCTTC. Its protein product is CASSRIDAWGTSGDYNEQFF.

There are many counts of this clonotype. The V gene is TRBV29-1, the J gene TRBJ1-2, with D maybe TRBD1 (5 bases). V lost 4 bases, J lost 0 bases, and 9 bases lay in between. Germline CDR1 SQVTM, CDR2 ANQGSEA. The CDR3 is made up of 13 amino acids. Written as DNA, the CDR3 is TGCAGCGTTGGGGCAGGGACTAACTATGGCTACACCTTC. Its protein is CSVGAGTNYGYTF. Complete variable domain (other parts from reference TRBV29-1 and TRBJ1-2): SAVISQKPSRDICQRGTSLTIQCQVDSQVTMMFWYRQQPGQSLTLIATANQGSEATYESGFVIDKFPISRPNLTFSTLTVSNMSPEDSSIYLCSVGAGTNYGYTFGSGTRLTVV.

This clonotype was seen many times. The V gene is TRBV19, the J gene TRBJ1-5; the D is unclear. V lost 5 bases and J 1 base, leaving 9 bases between the germline ends. The CDR3 has 14 residues. CDR1 and CDR2 (germline): LNHDA, SQIVND (reference sequence). CDR3 sequence: CASSVSLSNQPQHF. Here the CDR3 DNA reads TGTGCCAGTAGTGTCAGCCTCAGCAATCAGCCCCAGCATTTT.

The CDR3 loop reads CATRTGQGGTGELFF. CDR3 coding DNA: TGTGCCACTCGTACGGGACAGGGGGGCACCGGGGAGCTGTTTTTT. This chain connects TRBV6-1 to TRBJ2-2, with TRBD1 matching 11 bases. CDR1 is MNHNS, CDR2 SASEGT, per germline. The CDR3 extends over 15 amino acids. Trimming cost V 10 bases and J 4 bases; bases outside gene matches: 8.

This clonotype was seen repeatedly, ten times or more. The rearrangement uses TRBV12-3 or TRBV12-4 and TRBJ1-4; D unresolved. The CDR3 sequence is 14 residues long. V lost 2 bases, J lost 6 bases, and 10 bases lay in between. The CDR3 bases are TGTGCCAGCAGTTTACGGTCATCCGATGAAAAACTGTTTTTT. Translation gives CASSLRSSDEKLFF.

V is TRBV20-1 and J is TRBJ2-7; D remains ambiguous. Germline V gene sequence: CDR1 DFQATT, CDR2 SNEGSKA (reference sequence). The V end lost 5 bases, the J end lost 10 bases, and 21 bases lay between the germline ends. CDR3 length: 13 residues. The CDR3 loop reads CSAFRSQSWSQYF. In DNA, the CDR3 is TGCAGTGCTTTCAGATCCCAGAGTTGGTCTCAGTACTTC.

The rearrangement uses TRBV5-1 and TRBJ1-2; the match to TRBD1 covers 8 bases. The V and J ends lost 4 bases and 6 bases, in that order; junction bases with no gene match: 5. Per the germline V gene, CDR1 is SGHRS and CDR2 is YFSETQ. The CDR3 runs 13 residues. CDR3 region: CASSRGQGDGYTF. CDR3 DNA sequence: TGCGCCAGCAGCAGAGGACAGGGAGATGGCTACACCTTC.

This clonotype was seen ten or more times. This rearrangement joins TRBV30 to TRBJ1-1, with 8 bases fitting TRBD1. In germline, CDR1 is GTSNPN, CDR2 SVGIG (reference sequence). V lost 2 bases and J lost 4; bases outside the gene matches: 3. The CDR3 length is 13 residues. As DNA, the CDR3 is TGTGCCTGGAGTAGACAGGGGATCACTGAAGCTTTCTTT. It yields the protein CAWSRQGITEAFF. The full variable domain, rest sourced from reference TRBV30 and TRBJ1-1, is SQTIHQWPATLVQPVGSPLSLECTVEGTSNPNLYWYRQAAGRGLQLLFYSVGIGQISSEVPQNLSASRPQDRQFILSSKKLLLSDSGFYLCAWSRQGITEAFFGQGTRLTVV.

At least ten counts were recorded for this clonotype. The rearrangement joins TRBV2 to TRBJ1-5; no clear D gene. Germline values: CDR1 SNHLY, CDR2 FYNNEI. The ends were cut back, 6 bases at V and 7 bases at J, with 10 bases in the middle. This CDR3 has 12 amino acids. In DNA form, the CDR3 reads TGTGCCAGCAGCGATACGGCACAGCCCCAGCATTTT. Its protein product is CASSDTAQPQHF.

This clonotype was recorded many times. The genes are TRBV10-3 and TRBJ2-1, with D perhaps given as TRBD1 or TRBD2 (5 bases each). Germline V CDR1 and CDR2: ENHRY, SYGVKD. This CDR3 is 15 amino acids long. V was trimmed by 9 bases and J by 8 bases, leaving 23 bases between them. Here the CDR3 DNA reads TGTGCCATAGGAGCGACCGGGACCTTCGGCGATGAGCAGTTCTTC. Translated: CAIGATGTFGDEQFF.

This clonotype is judged medium-sized. The gene calls are TRBV7-3 and TRBJ2-3; a possible D gene is TRBD1 (5 bases). Germline CDR1 reads SGHTA; CDR2 reads FQGTGA. The CDR3 runs to 13 residues. Trimming cost V 1 base and J 4 bases, with 6 bases left between them. CDR3 residues: CASSLRTSDTQYF. The CDR3, as DNA: TGTGCCAGCAGCTTAAGGACATCAGATACGCAGTATTTT.

This clonotype was seen at least ten times. The chain is built from TRBV20-1 and TRBJ2-3; 9 bases match TRBD2. Germline V gene sequence: CDR1 DFQATT, CDR2 SNEGSKA (reference sequence). The CDR3 is 14 residues long. After removal of 3 bases from V and 1 base from J, the junction contained 2 bases not matched to a gene. The CDR3: CSASQREGTDTQYF. In nucleotides, the CDR3 is TGCAGTGCTAGCCAGCGGGAGGGCACAGATACGCAGTATTTT.

V gene TRBV10-2 combines with J gene TRBJ1-6; D is uncertain. The CDR3 length is 14 residues. V was shortened by 5 bases and J by 8 bases, with 13 bases between the two germline ends. Germline V CDR1 and CDR2: WSHSY, SAAADI. The CDR3 reads CASSPDPGYSPLHF. The CDR3 DNA sequence: TGCGCCAGCAGTCCGGACCCGGGTTATTCACCCCTCCACTTT.

V is TRBV13 and J is TRBJ2-5; 9 bases map to TRBD2. This CDR3 comprises 15 residues. The junction had 7 bases not matched to a gene; V was cut back by 5 bases and J by 3 bases. Germline loops: CDR1 PRHDT, CDR2 FYEKMQ (reference sequence). In DNA form, the CDR3 reads TGTGCCAGCAGCCCCCGCGGGGGGGCTAAAGAGACCCAGTACTTC. This sequence encodes CASSPRGGAKETQYF.

There are many counts of this clonotype. This rearrangement joins TRBV7-9 to TRBJ2-7; 9 nucleotides align to TRBD2. Trimming cost V 5 bases and J 9 bases; bases outside gene matches: 17. This CDR3 contains 16 residues. Germline loops: CDR1 SEHNR, CDR2 FQNEAQ (reference sequence). The CDR3, as DNA: TGTGCCAGCAGCCCACCCCTTTTTGCGGGAGGGGCCGGGCAGTACTTC. Residues: CASSPPLFAGGAGQYF. The complete variable domain, with remaining parts taken from reference TRBV7-9 and TRBJ2-7, reads DTGVSQNPRHKITKRGQNVTFRCDPISEHNRLYWYRQTLGQGPEFLTYFQNEAQLEKSRLLSDRFSAERPKGSFSTLEIQRTEQGDSAMYLCASSPPLFAGGAGQYFGPGTRLTVT.

The chain carries TRBV15 and TRBJ2-7; 7 bases align to TRBD1. Germline values: CDR1 LNHNV, CDR2 YYDKDF (reference sequence). This CDR3 contains 17 residues. The ends lost 1 base at V and 2 bases at J; junction bases unmatched: 11. CDR3 loop: CATSRGGGRDRTYEQYF. The CDR3 bases are TGTGCCACCAGCAGAGGAGGGGGCAGGGATAGGACCTACGAGCAGTACTTC.